One sample yielded the 11 T cell receptor beta chains listed below, sequenced in a study of shared clonotypes between healthy human individuals. Naive CD8 cells were CD45RO-negative, positively selected for CCR7, excluding terminally differentiated effector memory CD45RA+ cells. Sequencing was performed with immunoSEQ multiplex PCR; in TCRdb, only in-frame clones are kept and a portion is missing. Among almost 700,000 clones listed, 90% to 95% were seen once. The specimen was naive CD8+ T cells sorted from blood. Receptors were obtained from a man aged 25 to 40 in good health.

CDR3 in DNA: TGTGCCAGCAGTTTAGCTAGCGGGGAACTCTCCTACGAGCAGTACTTC. It specifies CASSLASGELSYEQYF. The rearrangement joins TRBV27 to TRBJ2-7, with 9 nucleotides matching TRBD2. Germline V CDR1 and CDR2: MNHEY, SMNVEV (reference sequence). The CDR3 sequence is 16 residues long. With V trimmed by 2 bases and J by 0 bases, 5 bases remained unmatched.

This clone showed up just a few times. The rearrangement links TRBV4-1 to TRBJ1-1; D not resolved. CDR1 and CDR2 from the germline V gene are MGHRA and YSYEKL. The CDR3 has 14 amino acids. V shed 6 bases and J shed 4 bases, with 15 bases lying between them. The CDR3 DNA follows: TGCGCCAGCAGTGGTCCGGGCGCGGCCACTGAAGCTTTCTTT. Amino acid sequence: CASSGPGAATEAFF.

V is TRBV29-1 and J is TRBJ2-7; TRBD1 or TRBD2 may be the D gene (5 bases each). This CDR3 comprises 13 residues. V gave up 6 bases and J gave up 3 bases, with 15 bases separating them. Per the germline V gene, CDR1 is SQVTM and CDR2 is ANQGSEA. CDR3 loop: CSVDQGEGYEQYF. The DNA for the CDR3 is TGCAGCGTGGACCAGGGAGAAGGCTACGAGCAGTACTTC.

This chain links TRBV30 with TRBJ2-3; D might be TRBD1 (5 bases). Trimming took 3 bases from V and 2 from J, leaving 9 bases between them. The germline V gene encodes CDR1 GTSNPN and CDR2 SVGIG (reference sequence). The CDR3 runs 13 residues. CDR3: CAWSAGLTDTQYF. The CDR3 bases are TGTGCCTGGAGCGCAGGGCTCACAGATACGCAGTATTTT. Drawing the rest from reference TRBV30 and TRBJ2-3, the complete variable domain is SQTIHQWPATLVQPVGSPLSLECTVEGTSNPNLYWYRQAAGRGLQLLFYSVGIGQISSEVPQNLSASRPQDRQFILSSKKLLLSDSGFYLCAWSAGLTDTQYFGPGTRLTVL.

The J gene is TRBJ2-1, the V gene TRBV11-2, with 9 bases identical to TRBD2. The V gene end was trimmed by 4 bases and the J gene end by 3 bases; junction bases not matched to a gene: 7. CDR3 size: 16 residues. Per germline, CDR1 SGHAT and CDR2 FQNNGV. The CDR3: CASSSTGLADYNEQFF. The CDR3, as DNA: TGTGCCAGCAGCTCGACGGGACTAGCCGACTACAATGAGCAGTTCTTC.

The rearrangement uses TRBV28 and TRBJ2-1, with a possible D match to TRBD2 (7 bases). This CDR3 region has 15 residues. Germline values: CDR1 MDHEN, CDR2 SYDVKM. The V and J ends lost 4 bases and 4 bases respectively, with 14 bases between them. CDR3 amino acids: CASSSRTRGYNEQFF. As DNA, the CDR3 is TGTGCCAGCAGTTCCAGGACTAGGGGGTACAATGAGCAGTTCTTC.

J is TRBJ2-7 and V is TRBV15; D possibly corresponds to TRBD2 (6 bases). Looked up from germline, CDR1 is LNHNV and CDR2 is YYDKDF (reference sequence). Trimming removed 0 bases from V and 3 bases from J, with 15 bases in between. This CDR3 has 16 residues. The CDR3 bases are TGTGCCACCAGCAGAGATAGTGTCGGGGGTTTCTACGAGCAGTACTTC. It translates to CATSRDSVGGFYEQYF.

The chain is built from TRBV11-2 and TRBJ2-2; 15 positions agree with TRBD2. CDR3 length: 16 residues. Unmatched junction bases numbered 3, after V lost 4 bases and J lost 6 bases. Germline V gene data show CDR1 as SGHAT and CDR2 as FQNNGV. CDR3 loop: CASSSGLAGGPGELFF. Written as DNA, the CDR3 is TGTGCCAGCAGCTCGGGACTAGCGGGAGGTCCCGGGGAGCTGTTTTTT.

This sequence joins TRBV27 and TRBJ1-5, with no clear D. CDR1 MNHEY and CDR2 SMNVEV come from the germline V gene (reference sequence). The CDR3 consists of 9 residues. V gave up 9 bases and J gave up 6 bases, with 3 bases separating them. DNA for the CDR3: TGTGCCAGGGGTCAGCCCCAGCATTTT. This sequence encodes CARGQPQHF.

The gene calls are TRBV27 and TRBJ2-4; possibly TRBD2 for D (6 bases). V was shortened by 6 bases and J by 6 bases, with 12 bases between the two germline ends. The CDR3 is 13 amino acids. Germline CDR1 reads MNHEY; CDR2 reads SMNVEV (reference sequence). CDR3: CASRSGSANIQYF. In nucleotides, the CDR3 is TGTGCCAGCAGATCCGGGAGTGCAAACATTCAGTACTTC.

The genes are TRBV5-1 and TRBJ2-1; D call uncertain. The CDR3 has 14 residues. The ends were cut back, 0 bases at V and 3 bases at J, with 7 bases in the middle. Germline values: CDR1 SGHRS, CDR2 YFSETQ. CDR3 sequence: CASSLESSYNEQFF. DNA for the CDR3: TGCGCCAGCAGCTTGGAATCTAGCTACAATGAGCAGTTCTTC.